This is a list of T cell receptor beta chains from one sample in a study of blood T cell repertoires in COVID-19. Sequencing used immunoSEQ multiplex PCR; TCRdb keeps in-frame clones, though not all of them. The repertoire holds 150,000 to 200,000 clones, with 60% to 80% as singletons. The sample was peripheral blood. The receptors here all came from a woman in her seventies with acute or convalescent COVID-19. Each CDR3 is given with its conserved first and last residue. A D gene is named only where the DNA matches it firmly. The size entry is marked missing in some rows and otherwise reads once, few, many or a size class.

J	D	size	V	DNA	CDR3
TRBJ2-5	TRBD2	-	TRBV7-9	TGTGCCAGCAGCCCGGCGGCGGGAGGGAAGGAGACCCAGTACTTC	CASSPAAGGKETQYF
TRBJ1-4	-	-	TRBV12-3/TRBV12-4	TGTGCCAGCAGACGAGGCACCGAAAAACTGTTTTTT	CASRRGTEKLFF
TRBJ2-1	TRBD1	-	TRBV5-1	TGCGCCAGCAGCTTCCGGGACAGAGACCTTAATGAGCAGTTCTTC	CASSFRDRDLNEQFF
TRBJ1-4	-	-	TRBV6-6	TGTGCCAGCGGAATTACAGGTGCAACTAATGAAAAACTGTTTTTT	CASGITGATNEKLFF
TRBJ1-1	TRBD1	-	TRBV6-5	TGTGCCAGCAGCGGACAGGGTGTCACTGAAGCTTTCTTT	CASSGQGVTEAFF
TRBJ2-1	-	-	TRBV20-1	TGCAGTGCTAGTCGCTCTAACTACAATGAGCAGTTCTTC	CSASRSNYNEQFF
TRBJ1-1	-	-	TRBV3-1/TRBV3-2	TGTGCCAGCAGCCAAGTCCCAGGGGACGTTGAAGCTTTCTTT	CASSQVPGDVEAFF
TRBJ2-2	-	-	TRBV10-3	TGTGCCATCAGTAGGACAGACACCGGGGAGCTGTTTTTT	CAISRTDTGELFF
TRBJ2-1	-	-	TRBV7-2	TGTGCCAGCAGCCCTCAGTTCTTC	CASSPQFF
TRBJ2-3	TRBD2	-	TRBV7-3	TGTGCCAGCAGCTTACTAGGGAGGGGCACAGATACGCAGTATTTT	CASSLLGRGTDTQYF
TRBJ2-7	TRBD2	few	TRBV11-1	TGTGCCAGCAGCGCCTCTAGCGGCGAGCAGTACTTC	CASSASSGEQYF
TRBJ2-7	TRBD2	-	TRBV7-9	TGTGCCAGCAGCGGGGAAATAGCGGGAGCCGTTTACGAGCAGTACTTC	CASSGEIAGAVYEQYF
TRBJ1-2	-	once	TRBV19	TGTGCCAGTAGTGGCGGCGGACAGAGCTATGGCTACACCTTC	CASSGGGQSYGYTF
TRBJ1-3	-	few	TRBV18	TGTGCCAGCTCACTAAGGACAGACCTCAGAAACACCATATATTTT	CASSLRTDLRNTIYF
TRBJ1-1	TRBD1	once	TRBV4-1	TGCGCCAGCAGCCGAGGACAAGGACAGGGCGACACTGAAGCTTTCTTT	CASSRGQGQGDTEAFF
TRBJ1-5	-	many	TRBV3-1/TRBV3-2	TGTGCCAGCAGCCAAACTTTCGGCCAGGGGAGCAATCAGCCCCAGCATTTT	CASSQTFGQGSNQPQHF
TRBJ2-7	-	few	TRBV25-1	TGTGCCAGCAGTGAACTAGTGGGCGAGCAGTACTTC	CASSELVGEQYF
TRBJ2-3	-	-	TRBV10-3	TGTGCCATCAGTCGACAGGGGGCGGGAGGGACAGATACGCAGTATTTT	CAISRQGAGGTDTQYF
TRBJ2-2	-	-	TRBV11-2	TGTGCCAGCAGCCCTTCCACGAGAGGGGAGCTGTTTTTT	CASSPSTRGELFF
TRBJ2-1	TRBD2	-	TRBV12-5	TGTGCTAGTGCCCACCGTGGCCCAGGAACCGTAGCGGGCGGGAGCTCCTACAATGAGCAGTTCTTC	CASAHRGPGTVAGGSSYNEQFF
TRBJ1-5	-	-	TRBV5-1	TGCGCCAGCAGCTTTTTCTCAGGGTATAAGCCCCAGCATTTT	CASSFFSGYKPQHF
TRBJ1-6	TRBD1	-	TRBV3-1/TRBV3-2	TGTGCCAGCAGACAGAGGACAGGAGGAGGTTCACCCCTCCACTTT	CASRQRTGGGSPLHF
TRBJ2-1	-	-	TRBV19	TGTGCCAGTATGAACGTTGCGACATTCCGAAATGAGCAGTTCTTC	CASMNVATFRNEQFF
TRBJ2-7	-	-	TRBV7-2	TGTGCCAGCAGCCCCCAACTTAGGGGGGAGCAGTACTTC	CASSPQLRGEQYF
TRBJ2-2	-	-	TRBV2	TGTGCCAGCAGTGTCCTAGGCGGGGACACCGGGGAGCTGTTTTTT	CASSVLGGDTGELFF
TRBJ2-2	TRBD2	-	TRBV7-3	TGTGCCAGCAGCTTAGACGCGGGAGGGCCGGGAATCAACGGGGAGCTGTTTTTT	CASSLDAGGPGINGELFF
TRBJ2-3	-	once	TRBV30	TGTGCCTGGAGACGTGACAGTTACACAGATACGCAGTATTTT	CAWRRDSYTDTQYF